Listed below are T cell receptor beta chains from one sample, sequenced in a study of T cells in Graves' hyperthyroidism and ophthalmopathy. TCRdb recomputed calls from the multiplex PCR reads with MiXCR, one row per CDR3 protein. The sample holds around 350,000 distinct CDR3 sequences, approximately 20% seen once. Material for sequencing was blood. Source of these receptors: a woman between 18 and 29 years old with Graves' hyperthyroidism. Both conserved end residues are part of each CDR3. D genes are given only for firm matches. Expanded clones get a size class; other rows say once, few or many, or leave the size out.

j_call	clone_size	d_call	v_call	cdr3_nt	cdr3_aa
TRBJ1-5	once	NA	TRBV28	TGTGCCAGCAGTTCCAGGGTAGGGATTCAGCCCCAGCATTTT	CASSSRVGIQPQHF
TRBJ1-5	NA	TRBD1	TRBV24-1	TGTGCCACCAGTGCGGCAGGGGGCTCTCAGCCCCAGCATTTT	CATSAAGGSQPQHF
TRBJ1-5	few	NA	TRBV6-1	TGTGCCAGCAAGGCGGCGGTCAATCAGCCCCAGCATTTT	CASKAAVNQPQHF
TRBJ1-2	many	NA	TRBV20-1	TGCAGTGCTAGCGGGGGGACCTATGGCTACACCTTC	CSASGGTYGYTF
TRBJ2-7	NA	TRBD1	TRBV6-1	TGTGCCACTTCACAGGGGAACTACGAGCAGTACTTC	CATSQGNYEQYF
TRBJ2-5	many	TRBD1	TRBV20-1	TGCAGTGCTAGGGGGGGACAGGACCAAGAGACCCAGTACTTC	CSARGGQDQETQYF
TRBJ1-5	NA	NA	TRBV24-1	TGTGCCACCAGTGATTTCTGTGATGGGCAGAACCAAAATCAGCCCCAGCATTTT	CATSDFCDGQNQNQPQHF
TRBJ1-2	many	NA	TRBV12-3/TRBV12-4	TGTGCCAGCAGTTTAAGCAGATTAGCTAACTATGGCTACACCTTC	CASSLSRLANYGYTF
TRBJ2-7	few	NA	TRBV18	TGTGCCAGCTCACCACGTTCCAAACTCACCTACGAGCAGTACTTC	CASSPRSKLTYEQYF
TRBJ2-7	many	NA	TRBV12-3/TRBV12-4	TGTGCCAGCAGCCCTGGACCTTCCTACGAGCAGTACTTC	CASSPGPSYEQYF
TRBJ1-5	many	NA	TRBV6-2/TRBV6-3	TGTGCCAGCAGTTATAGACGGGGTCAGCCCCAGCATTTT	CASSYRRGQPQHF
TRBJ2-7	many	NA	TRBV28	TGTGCCAGCAGTTTAGGAGGGGGCAGGGGCTACGAGCAGTACTTC	CASSLGGGRGYEQYF
TRBJ2-2	many	NA	TRBV29-1	TGCAGCGCCCTGAAAGGGGCACCCGGATACACCGGGGAGCTGTTTTTT	CSALKGAPGYTGELFF
TRBJ1-1	NA	NA	TRBV20-1	TGCAGTGCTAGAGATTCGGGGAGTGGGCACACTGAAGCTTTCTTT	CSARDSGSGHTEAFF
TRBJ1-5	many	TRBD1	TRBV2	TGTGCCAGCAGTGACGAACAGGGGGAGCCCCAGCATTTT	CASSDEQGEPQHF
TRBJ1-5	few	NA	TRBV20-1	TGCAGTGCTGGTCTTGGCAATCAGCCCCAGCATTTT	CSAGLGNQPQHF
TRBJ2-5	many	NA	TRBV12-3/TRBV12-4	TGTGCCAGCACCAGGGGAGGGCAGGTGAAGACCCAGTACTTC	CASTRGGQVKTQYF
TRBJ2-5	many	NA	TRBV29-1	TGCAGCGTTGATGATAGCGGAAGAGAGACCCAGTACTTC	CSVDDSGRETQYF
TRBJ1-1	many	NA	TRBV5-6	TGTGCCAGCAGCTTAGTAGACAGACCGAACACTGAAGCTTTCTTT	CASSLVDRPNTEAFF
TRBJ2-5	NA	NA	TRBV2	TGTGCCAGCAGGATGGGTGCCACAGAGACCCAGTACTTC	CASRMGATETQYF
TRBJ1-3	NA	NA	TRBV15	TGTGCCACCAGGGCGTTCTCGGGCCGTCGCATATATTTT	CATRAFSGRRIYF
TRBJ1-1	once	NA	TRBV12-3/TRBV12-4	TGTGCCAGCAGTTTATGGCAGCTTTCTACTGAAGCTTTCTTT	CASSLWQLSTEAFF
TRBJ2-5	NA	NA	TRBV27	TGTGCCAGCAGTTTAAGGTCAGGGGGGAAAGAGACCCAGTACTTC	CASSLRSGGKETQYF
TRBJ2-5	NA	TRBD2	TRBV11-2	TGTGCCAGCAGCTTTACTAGCGGGTCCCAAGAGACCCAGTACTTC	CASSFTSGSQETQYF
TRBJ2-2	NA	TRBD1	TRBV2	TGTGCCAGTGACAGGGACAGGGCCTACCAGAACACCGGGGAGCTGTTTTTT	CASDRDRAYQNTGELFF
TRBJ2-2	many	NA	TRBV11-2	TGTGCCAGCAGCTTAGGACACCTGAACACCGGGGAGCTGTTTTTT	CASSLGHLNTGELFF
TRBJ2-7	NA	TRBD2	TRBV10-3	TGTGCCATCAGTGAGTCAGGACTAGCGGGAGGGGTCGAGCAGTACTTC	CAISESGLAGGVEQYF
TRBJ1-5	many	NA	TRBV12-5	TGTGCTAGTGGTTTGGTATCAGGAGGCGAAAATCAGCCCCAGCATTTT	CASGLVSGGENQPQHF
TRBJ1-2	NA	NA	TRBV6-1	TGTGCCAGCAGTGAAGGACAAACTATTAGTGGCTACACCTTC	CASSEGQTISGYTF
TRBJ1-5	many	NA	TRBV6-1	TGTGCCAGCAGTGCGGGCCGGGAGATAAAGCCCCAGCATTTT	CASSAGREIKPQHF
TRBJ2-7	many	NA	TRBV7-3	TGTGCCAGCAGCCCAACATCCTTACTAGCAAACGAGCAGTACTTC	CASSPTSLLANEQYF